Each of the 19 T cell receptor beta chains below was sequenced from the same sample in a study of shared clonotypes between healthy human individuals. Clones were sequenced by immunoSEQ multiplex PCR, and TCRdb holds only the in-frame ones, with some missing. The data hold around 1.9 million clones, with roughly 91% observed a single time. Positively selected for CCR7, the CD45RO-negative cells used as naive CD8 cells excluded terminally differentiated effector memory CD45RA+ cells. The sample was naive CD8+ T cells from PBMCs. All receptors come from a man younger than 35 in good health. Some clones in this sample may be carry-over from other donors' samples.

The chain joins TRBV27 to TRBJ1-2; perhaps TRBD1 as D (5 bases). Germline V gives CDR1 MNHEY, CDR2 SMNVEV (reference sequence). V lost 1 base and J lost 7, with 10 bases in between. This CDR3 has 13 residues. The CDR3 region is CASSLYLRAGYTF. CDR3 nucleotide sequence: TGTGCCAGCAGTTTATACCTCAGGGCTGGCTACACCTTC.

This chain's CDR3 is CASSLQGPTGIIYEQYF. For the CDR3, the DNA is TGTGCCAGCTCGCTCCAGGGCCCGACAGGAATAATCTACGAGCAGTACTTC. The chain joins TRBV18 to TRBJ2-7; the D gene is possibly TRBD1 (6 bases). The CDR3 covers 17 residues. Trimming took 6 bases from V and 3 from J, leaving 24 bases between them. Germline values: CDR1 KGHSH, CDR2 LQKENI.

The chain links TRBV13 to TRBJ1-1, with TRBD1 as a possible D gene (5 bases). The CDR3 totals 14 residues. Germline loops: CDR1 PRHDT, CDR2 FYEKMQ (reference sequence). V lost 5 bases and J 5 bases, leaving 15 bases between the germline ends. CDR3 bases: TGTGCCAGCAGCCCAGGGACGTCAAGGACTGAAGCTTTCTTT. Its protein is CASSPGTSRTEAFF.

This rearrangement joins TRBV7-2 to TRBJ2-3; the match to TRBD1 covers 7 bases. Germline V CDR1 and CDR2: SGHTA, FQGNSA. The CDR3 spans 13 residues. The ends lost 8 bases at V and 2 bases at J; junction bases unmatched: 4. CDR3 bases: TGTGCCAGCCGGGACAGAGACACAGATACGCAGTATTTT. Amino acids: CASRDRDTDTQYF.

This chain links TRBV10-3 with TRBJ2-7; 9 nucleotides match TRBD1. Germline V gene data show CDR1 as ENHRY and CDR2 as SYGVKD. The CDR3 covers 14 residues. V lost 2 bases, J lost 4 bases, and 3 bases stayed unmatched. The DNA of the CDR3 is TGTGCCATCAGTGAGGACAGGGGGATTTACGAGCAGTACTTC. This gives the protein CAISEDRGIYEQYF.

Here the CDR3 DNA reads TGTGCCATCAGGGGGGTAGGAGTAGGGGATGGCTACACCTTC. It encodes CAIRGVGVGDGYTF. The rearrangement links TRBV10-3 to TRBJ1-2; a weak D match, TRBD1 (5 bases). Deletions cut 6 bases from V and 6 bases from J, with 17 bases between. CDR3 length equals 14 residues. Germline loops: CDR1 ENHRY, CDR2 SYGVKD.

The chain employs TRBV29-1 and TRBJ2-3; a weak D match, TRBD2 (6 bases). Germline lookup yields CDR1 SQVTM and CDR2 ANQGSEA. Between the trimmed V and J ends, which lost 5 bases and 6 bases, there was a span of 15 bases. This CDR3 has 13 amino acids. DNA of the CDR3: TGCAGCGTTCGCACGGGACTTATCGATACGCAGTATTTT. This gives the protein CSVRTGLIDTQYF.

This clone was found once. DNA for the CDR3: TGCAGCGCCGCGGCGGGGAGCTCCTACAATGAGCAGTTCTTC. This translates into CSAAAGSSYNEQFF. V is TRBV29-1 and J is TRBJ2-1, with TRBD2 as a possible D gene (6 bases). Trimming cost V 7 bases and J 0 bases, with 13 bases left between them. The CDR3 is 14 residues long. Germline V gives CDR1 SQVTM, CDR2 ANQGSEA.

The chain employs TRBV28 and TRBJ2-7, with D possibly matching TRBD2 (6 bases). The germline gives CDR1 MDHEN, CDR2 SYDVKM. The CDR3 has 16 residues. V shed 3 bases and J shed 3 bases, with 18 bases lying between them. The chain's CDR3 is CASSFGAGGVGYEQYF. The CDR3 DNA is TGTGCCAGCAGTTTTGGGGCAGGAGGGGTGGGCTACGAGCAGTACTTC.

This clone came up a few times. At one end the junction does not follow the germline gene, possibly because of a read error. This chain uses TRBV30 with TRBJ1-4; no reliable D call. CDR1 is GTSNPN, CDR2 SVGIG, per germline (reference sequence). The CDR3 has 14 amino acids. For the CDR3, the DNA is TGTGCCTGGAGTGGGGGTGCCGTAAATGAAGAACTGTTTTTT. Its protein product is CAWSGGAVNEELFF.

The chain joins TRBV19 to TRBJ1-2, with a weak D call TRBD1 (5 bases). V lost 4 bases to trimming and J lost 5 bases, with 8 bases between them. Germline-derived CDR1 and CDR2 are LNHDA and SQIVND (reference sequence). The CDR3 contains 12 residues. The CDR3 sequence: CASSTGQYGYTF. The CDR3 DNA reads TGTGCCAGTAGTACAGGACAATATGGCTACACCTTC.

The rearrangement links TRBV6-1 to TRBJ1-1, with 7 bases lining up with TRBD1. Trimming at V came to 2 bases and at J to 6 bases, leaving 9 bases not matched to a gene. The CDR3 covers 15 residues. Germline V lookup: CDR1 MNHNS, CDR2 SASEGT. The CDR3 loop reads CASSEYGTATSEAFF. The CDR3 DNA follows: TGTGCCAGCAGTGAATACGGGACAGCTACCTCTGAAGCTTTCTTT.

The chain is built from TRBV6-5 and TRBJ2-7; D remains ambiguous. Between the trimmed V and J ends, which lost 2 bases and 5 bases, there was a span of 13 bases. From germline, CDR1 is MNHEY and CDR2 SVGAGI. This CDR3 is 14 amino acids long. DNA of the CDR3: TGTGCCAGCAGTTACCTGGCAGGCAGCGACGAGCAGTACTTC. Translation: CASSYLAGSDEQYF.

Comments on this clone: The sample contains more than one DNA sequence encoding this CDR3. The chain joins TRBV4-1 to TRBJ2-7; 9 nucleotides align to TRBD1. V lost 4 bases to trimming and J lost 2 bases; unmatched junction nucleotides: 3. This CDR3 is built from 14 residues. Germline CDR1 is MGHRA and CDR2 is YSYEKL. In nucleotides, the CDR3 is TGCGCCAGCAGCCTTGGACAGGGGCCCTACGAGCAGTACTTC. Its protein is CASSLGQGPYEQYF.

The chain employs TRBV7-3 and TRBJ1-1; perhaps TRBD1 as D (5 bases). V shed 1 base and J shed 1 base, with 13 bases lying between them. Germline CDR1 and CDR2: SGHTA and FQGTGA. The CDR3 has 16 amino acids. The CDR3 reads CASSLRPQGENTEAFF. The CDR3 coding sequence is TGTGCCAGCAGCTTAAGGCCCCAAGGGGAGAACACTGAAGCTTTCTTT.

A word on this clone: Other DNA sequences in the same sample also yield this CDR3. This rearrangement joins TRBV27 to TRBJ1-1, with unresolved D. This CDR3 comprises 14 residues. Germline V gives CDR1 MNHEY, CDR2 SMNVEV (reference sequence). Trimming removed 5 bases at V and 1 base at J, with 11 bases between. The CDR3: CASSPLVGNTEAFF. CDR3 nucleotide sequence: TGTGCCAGCAGTCCCCTAGTGGGGAACACTGAAGCTTTCTTT.

The rearrangement uses TRBV28 and TRBJ1-3; 9 bases are shared with TRBD1. CDR3 length equals 17 residues. Looked up from germline, CDR1 is MDHEN and CDR2 is SYDVKM. The V and J ends lost 5 bases and 2 bases, in that order; junction bases with no gene match: 10. CDR3 sequence: CASSDPGTGSTGNTIYF. The CDR3 bases are TGTGCCAGCAGTGACCCCGGGACAGGGTCGACTGGAAACACCATATATTTT.

This CDR3 is CASRLENTEAFF. The CDR3 region has the DNA TGTGCCAGCAGATTGGAGAACACTGAAGCTTTCTTT. The V and J genes are TRBV28 and TRBJ1-1, with D unclear. The V gene's germline CDR1 is MDHEN and CDR2 SYDVKM. The ends were cut back, 6 bases at V and 1 base at J, with 6 bases in the middle. CDR3 size: 12 residues.

The chain recombines TRBV27 with TRBJ2-1, with 10 nucleotides matching TRBD2. Germline V CDR1 and CDR2: MNHEY, SMNVEV (reference sequence). The V gene end was trimmed by 5 bases and the J gene end by 8 bases; junction bases not matched to a gene: 9. The CDR3 spans 15 residues. CDR3 amino acids: CASSPLAGAVDEQFF. CDR3 coding DNA: TGTGCCAGCAGTCCCCTAGCGGGAGCGGTCGATGAGCAGTTCTTC.